One sample yielded the 5 T cell receptor beta chains listed below, sequenced in a study of blood T cell repertoires in COVID-19 (dated by TCRdb to 2020 to 2022). The protocol used for the library was the immunoSEQ multiplex PCR assay. In TCRdb, the immuneACCESS table is reduced to in-frame sequences with V and J assigned. These tables do not hold every clone; where another copy was compared, an unresolved V gene accounts for under half, and the others remain unexplained. A total of roughly 150,000 clones appear in this sample, roughly 90% of them only once. The ten largest clones add up to about a sixth of the sample. Sequenced input: peripheral blood. These receptors came from a man in his sixties with active or convalescent COVID-19.

This clone has a single count. The V and J genes are TRBV9 and TRBJ2-1, with D uncertain. The V and J ends lost 0 bases and 6 bases respectively, with 7 bases between them. CDR3 length: 13 amino acids. Germline V gene data show CDR1 as SGDLS and CDR2 as YYNGEE. The CDR3 DNA reads TGTGCCAGCAGCGTAGGTAGTCTCAATGAGCAGTTCTTC. Translating gives CASSVGSLNEQFF.

The chain carries TRBV3-1 (or the pseudogene TRBV3-2) and TRBJ1-2; 9 bases fit TRBD1. V lost 1 base and J lost 2; bases outside the gene matches: 2. The CDR3 covers 15 residues. Per germline, CDR1 LGHDT and CDR2 YNNKEL (reference sequence). The CDR3 loop reads CASSQATGGNYGYTF. DNA for the CDR3: TGTGCCAGCAGCCAAGCGACAGGGGGGAACTATGGCTACACCTTC.

This chain joins TRBV5-1 and TRBJ2-2; TRBD1 agrees at 8 bases. V shed 3 bases, J shed 5 bases, and the junction held 12 bases outside the gene matches. The CDR3 has 17 residues. Per the germline V gene, CDR1 is SGHRS and CDR2 is YFSETQ. CDR3 sequence (DNA): TGCGCCAGCAGCTCTCTCGGGACAGGTTTTGTGACCGGGGAGCTGTTTTTT. Protein sequence: CASSSLGTGFVTGELFF.

The J gene is TRBJ1-3, the V gene TRBV25-1; no clear D gene. The germline V and J ends were trimmed by 5 bases and 7 bases, with 15 bases remaining between them. CDR3 size: 14 residues. Germline-derived CDR1 and CDR2 are MGHDK and SYGVNS. The CDR3 sequence is CASSRGERGNTIYF. The CDR3 bases are TGTGCCAGCAGTCGTGGGGAGAGAGGGAACACCATATATTTT. The entire variable domain, with the rest obtained from reference TRBV25-1 and TRBJ1-3, is as follows: EADIYQTPRYLVIGTGKKITLECSQTMGHDKMYWYQQDPGMELHLIHYSYGVNSTEKGDLSSESTVSRIRTEHFPLTLESARPSHTSQYLCASSRGERGNTIYFGEGSWLTVV.

V and J are TRBV18 and TRBJ1-4; D is uncertain. This CDR3 spans 13 amino acids. V gave up 3 bases and J gave up 10 bases, with 12 bases separating them. The germline CDR1 and CDR2 sequences are KGHSH and LQKENI. CDR3 sequence reads: CASSPDLEGKLFF. The CDR3 bases are TGTGCCAGCTCACCTGACTTGGAAGGAAAACTGTTTTTT.